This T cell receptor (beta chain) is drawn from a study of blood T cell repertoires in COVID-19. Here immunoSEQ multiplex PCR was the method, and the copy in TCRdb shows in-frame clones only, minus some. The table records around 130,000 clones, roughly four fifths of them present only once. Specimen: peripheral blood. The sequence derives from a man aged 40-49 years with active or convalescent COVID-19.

In DNA form, the CDR3 reads TGTGCCAGCAGCGTAGGTTTCGGGGATTCACCCCTCCACTTT. This codes for CASSVGFGDSPLHF. This rearrangement joins TRBV9 to TRBJ1-6; D ambiguous. Germline CDR1 is SGDLS and CDR2 is YYNGEE. V dropped 0 bases and J dropped 8 bases, with 9 bases sitting between them. This CDR3 comprises 14 residues.